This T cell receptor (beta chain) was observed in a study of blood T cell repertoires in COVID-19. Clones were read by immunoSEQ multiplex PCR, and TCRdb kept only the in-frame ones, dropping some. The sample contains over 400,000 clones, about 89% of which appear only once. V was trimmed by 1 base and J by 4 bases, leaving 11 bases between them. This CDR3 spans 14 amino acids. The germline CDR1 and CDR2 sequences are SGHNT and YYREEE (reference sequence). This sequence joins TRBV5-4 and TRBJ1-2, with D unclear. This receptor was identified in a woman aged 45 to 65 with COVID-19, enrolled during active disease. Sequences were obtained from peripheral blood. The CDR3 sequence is CASSLWHVTYGYTF. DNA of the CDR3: TGTGCCAGCAGCTTGTGGCATGTTACCTATGGCTACACCTTC. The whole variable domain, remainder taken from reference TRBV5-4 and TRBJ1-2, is ETGVTQSPTHLIKTRGQQVTLRCSSQSGHNTVSWYQQALGQGPQFIFQYYREEENGRGNFPPRFSGLQFPNYSSELNVNALELDDSALYLCASSLWHVTYGYTFGSGTRLTVV.